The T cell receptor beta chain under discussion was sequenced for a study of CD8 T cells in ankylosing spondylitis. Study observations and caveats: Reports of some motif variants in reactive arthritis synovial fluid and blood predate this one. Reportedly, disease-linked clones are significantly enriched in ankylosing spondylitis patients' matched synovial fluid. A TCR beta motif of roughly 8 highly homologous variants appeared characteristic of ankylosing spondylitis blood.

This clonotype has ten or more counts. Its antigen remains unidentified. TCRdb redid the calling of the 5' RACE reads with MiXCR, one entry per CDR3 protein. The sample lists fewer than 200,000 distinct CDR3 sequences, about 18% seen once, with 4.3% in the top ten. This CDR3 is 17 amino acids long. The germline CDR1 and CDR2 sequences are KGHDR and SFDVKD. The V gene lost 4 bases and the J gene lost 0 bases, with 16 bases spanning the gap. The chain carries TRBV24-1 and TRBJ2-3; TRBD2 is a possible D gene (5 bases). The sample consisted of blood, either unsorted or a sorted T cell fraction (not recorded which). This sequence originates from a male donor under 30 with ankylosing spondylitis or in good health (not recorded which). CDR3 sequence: CATSDQLGASSTDTQYF. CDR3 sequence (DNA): TGTGCCACCAGTGACCAACTAGGAGCGTCTAGCACAGATACGCAGTATTTT.